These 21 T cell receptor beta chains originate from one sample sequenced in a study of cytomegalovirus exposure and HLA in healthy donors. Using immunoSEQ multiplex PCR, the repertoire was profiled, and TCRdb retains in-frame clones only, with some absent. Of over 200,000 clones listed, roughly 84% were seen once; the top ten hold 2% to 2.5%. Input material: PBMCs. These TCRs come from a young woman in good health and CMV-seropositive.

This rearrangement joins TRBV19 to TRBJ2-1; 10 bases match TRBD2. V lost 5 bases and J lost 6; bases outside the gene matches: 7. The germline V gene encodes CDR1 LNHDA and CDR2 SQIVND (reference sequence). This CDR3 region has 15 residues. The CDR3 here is CASSSGASGSNEQFF. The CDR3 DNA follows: TGTGCCAGTAGTTCGGGGGCTAGCGGGAGCAATGAGCAGTTCTTC.

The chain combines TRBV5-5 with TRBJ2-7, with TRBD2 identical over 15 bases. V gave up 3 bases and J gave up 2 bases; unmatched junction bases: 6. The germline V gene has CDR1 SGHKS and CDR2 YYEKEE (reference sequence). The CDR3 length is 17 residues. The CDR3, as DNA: TGTGCCAGCAGCTCCGGGACTAGCGGGAGGACCACCTACGAGCAGTACTTC. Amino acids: CASSSGTSGRTTYEQYF.

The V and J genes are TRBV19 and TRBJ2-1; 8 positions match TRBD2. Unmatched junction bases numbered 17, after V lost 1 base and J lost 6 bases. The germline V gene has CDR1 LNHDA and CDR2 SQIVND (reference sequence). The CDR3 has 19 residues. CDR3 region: CASSIGSGRREGWGNEQFF. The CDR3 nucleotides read TGTGCCAGTAGTATAGGGTCGGGACGCCGGGAGGGCTGGGGCAATGAGCAGTTCTTC.

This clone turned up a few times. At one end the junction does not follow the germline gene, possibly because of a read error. DNA of the CDR3: TGCGCCAGCAGCGATGGGACAGGGGGATTTAGGGCGATTTTT. Translation: CASSDGTGGFRAIF. The chain is built from TRBV5-1 and TRBJ1-4; 11 bases agree with TRBD1. In germline, CDR1 is SGHRS, CDR2 YFSETQ. The CDR3 length is 14 residues.

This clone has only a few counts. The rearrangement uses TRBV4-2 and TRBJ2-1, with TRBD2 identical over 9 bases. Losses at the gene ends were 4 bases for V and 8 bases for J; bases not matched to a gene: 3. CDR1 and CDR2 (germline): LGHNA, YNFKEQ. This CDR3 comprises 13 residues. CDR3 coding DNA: TGTGCCAGCAGCCGTATAGCGGGAGATGAGCAGTTCTTC. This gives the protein CASSRIAGDEQFF.

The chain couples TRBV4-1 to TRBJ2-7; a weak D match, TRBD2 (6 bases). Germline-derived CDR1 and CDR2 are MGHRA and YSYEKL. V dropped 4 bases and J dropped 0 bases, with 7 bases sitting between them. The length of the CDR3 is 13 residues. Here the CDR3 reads CASSPTSSYEQYF. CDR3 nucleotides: TGCGCCAGCAGCCCGACTAGCTCCTACGAGCAGTACTTC.

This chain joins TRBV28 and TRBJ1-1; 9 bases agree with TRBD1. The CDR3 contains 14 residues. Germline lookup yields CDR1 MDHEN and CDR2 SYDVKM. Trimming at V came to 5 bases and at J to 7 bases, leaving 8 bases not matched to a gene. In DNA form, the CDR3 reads TGTGCCAGCAGTCTATTGGACAGGGGACTTGAAGCTTTCTTT. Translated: CASSLLDRGLEAFF.

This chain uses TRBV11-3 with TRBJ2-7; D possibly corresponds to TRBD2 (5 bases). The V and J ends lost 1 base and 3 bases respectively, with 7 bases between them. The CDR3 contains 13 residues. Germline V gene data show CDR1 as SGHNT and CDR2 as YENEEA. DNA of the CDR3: TGTGCCAGCAGCTTAGGAGGGAGCTACGAGCAGTACTTC. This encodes CASSLGGSYEQYF.

The CDR3 is CASSLSLGDSMNTEAFF. CDR3 coding DNA: TGTGCCAGCAGTTTAAGCCTTGGGGACAGTATGAACACTGAAGCTTTCTTT. The chain joins TRBV5-8 to TRBJ1-1; 7 positions match TRBD1. The germline gives CDR1 SGHTS, CDR2 YDEGEE. The CDR3 consists of 17 residues. V dropped 5 bases and J dropped 0; count of bases not matched to a gene: 13.

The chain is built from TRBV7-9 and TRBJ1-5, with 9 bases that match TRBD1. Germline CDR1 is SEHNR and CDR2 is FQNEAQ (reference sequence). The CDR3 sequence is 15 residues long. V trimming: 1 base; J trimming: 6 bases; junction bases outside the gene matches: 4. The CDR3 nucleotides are TGTGCCAGCAGCTTAGGGGACAGGGAATCTCAGCCCCAGCATTTT. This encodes CASSLGDRESQPQHF.

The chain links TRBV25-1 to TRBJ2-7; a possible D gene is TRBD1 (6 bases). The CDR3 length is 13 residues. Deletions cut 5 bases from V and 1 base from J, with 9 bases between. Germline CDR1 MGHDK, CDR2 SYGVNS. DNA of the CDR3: TGTGCCAGCAGTTACAGGGATTCCTACGAGCAGTACTTC. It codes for CASSYRDSYEQYF.

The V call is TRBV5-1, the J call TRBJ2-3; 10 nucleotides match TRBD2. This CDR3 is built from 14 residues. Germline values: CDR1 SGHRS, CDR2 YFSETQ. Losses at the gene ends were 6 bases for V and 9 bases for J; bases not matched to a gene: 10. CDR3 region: CASNPSGRARTQYF. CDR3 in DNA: TGCGCCAGCAACCCCAGCGGGAGGGCCCGGACGCAGTATTTT.

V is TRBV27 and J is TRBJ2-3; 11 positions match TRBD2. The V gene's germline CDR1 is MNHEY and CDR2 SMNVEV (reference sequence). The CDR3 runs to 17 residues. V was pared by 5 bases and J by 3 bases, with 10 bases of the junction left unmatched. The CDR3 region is CASSKLPGLAETDTQYF. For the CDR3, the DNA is TGTGCCAGCAGTAAATTACCGGGACTAGCGGAGACAGATACGCAGTATTTT.

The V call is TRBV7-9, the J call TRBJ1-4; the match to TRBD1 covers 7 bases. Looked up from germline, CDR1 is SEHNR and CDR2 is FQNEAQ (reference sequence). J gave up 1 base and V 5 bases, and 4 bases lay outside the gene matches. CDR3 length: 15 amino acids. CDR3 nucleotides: TGTGCCAGCAGCCACAGGGGTCGAACTAATGAAAAACTGTTTTTT. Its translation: CASSHRGRTNEKLFF.

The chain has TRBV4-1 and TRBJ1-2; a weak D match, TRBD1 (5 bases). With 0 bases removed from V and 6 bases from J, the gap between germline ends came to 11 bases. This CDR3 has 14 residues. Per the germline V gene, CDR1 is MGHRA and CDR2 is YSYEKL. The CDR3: CASSQDLAGNGYTF. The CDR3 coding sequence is TGCGCCAGCAGCCAAGATCTCGCAGGGAATGGCTACACCTTC.

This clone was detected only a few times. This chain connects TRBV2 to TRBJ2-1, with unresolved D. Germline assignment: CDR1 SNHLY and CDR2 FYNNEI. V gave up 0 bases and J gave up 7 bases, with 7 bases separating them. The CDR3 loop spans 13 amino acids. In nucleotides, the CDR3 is TGTGCCAGCAGTGAAGCAAACGGGAATGAGCAGTTCTTC. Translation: CASSEANGNEQFF.

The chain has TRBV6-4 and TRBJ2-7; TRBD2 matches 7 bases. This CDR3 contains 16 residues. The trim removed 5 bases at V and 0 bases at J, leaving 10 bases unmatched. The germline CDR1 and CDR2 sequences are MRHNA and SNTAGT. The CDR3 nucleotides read TGTGCCAGCAGTCGTCGGGGACTACTGAACTCCTACGAGCAGTACTTC. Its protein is CASSRRGLLNSYEQYF.

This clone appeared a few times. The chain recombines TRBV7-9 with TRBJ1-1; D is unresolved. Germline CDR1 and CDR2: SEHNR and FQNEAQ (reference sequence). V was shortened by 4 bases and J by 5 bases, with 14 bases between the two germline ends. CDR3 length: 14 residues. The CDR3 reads CASSYSGLRTEAFF. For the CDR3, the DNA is TGTGCCAGCAGCTATAGCGGGCTGCGGACTGAAGCTTTCTTT. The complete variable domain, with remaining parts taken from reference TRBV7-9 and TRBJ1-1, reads DTGVSQNPRHKITKRGQNVTFRCDPISEHNRLYWYRQTLGQGPEFLTYFQNEAQLEKSRLLSDRFSAERPKGSFSTLEIQRTEQGDSAMYLCASSYSGLRTEAFFGQGTRLTVV.

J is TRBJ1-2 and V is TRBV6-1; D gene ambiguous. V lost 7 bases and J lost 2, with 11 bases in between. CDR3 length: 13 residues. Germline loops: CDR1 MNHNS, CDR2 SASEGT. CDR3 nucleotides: TGTGCCAGCACCCCCCTGCAGAACTATGGCTACACCTTC. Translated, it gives CASTPLQNYGYTF.

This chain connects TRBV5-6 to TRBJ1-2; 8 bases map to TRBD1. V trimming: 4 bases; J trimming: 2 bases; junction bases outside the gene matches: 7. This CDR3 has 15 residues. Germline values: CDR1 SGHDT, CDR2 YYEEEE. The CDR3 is CASSASGGPNYGYTF. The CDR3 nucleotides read TGTGCCAGCAGCGCCTCAGGGGGCCCCAACTATGGCTACACCTTC.

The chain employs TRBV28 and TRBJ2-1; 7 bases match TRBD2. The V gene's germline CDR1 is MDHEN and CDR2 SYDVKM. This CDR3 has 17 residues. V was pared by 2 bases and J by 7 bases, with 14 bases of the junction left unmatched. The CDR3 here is CASSLTFRAGVTNEQFF. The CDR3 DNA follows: TGTGCCAGCAGTTTAACTTTTCGGGCGGGAGTCACAAATGAGCAGTTCTTC.